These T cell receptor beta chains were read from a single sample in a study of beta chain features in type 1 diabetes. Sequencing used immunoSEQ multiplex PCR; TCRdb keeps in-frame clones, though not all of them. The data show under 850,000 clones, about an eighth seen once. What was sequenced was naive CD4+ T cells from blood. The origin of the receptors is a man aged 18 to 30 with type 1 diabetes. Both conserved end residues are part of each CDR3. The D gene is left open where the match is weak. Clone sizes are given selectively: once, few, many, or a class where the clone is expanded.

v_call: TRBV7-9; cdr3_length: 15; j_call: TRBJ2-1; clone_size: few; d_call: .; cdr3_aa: CASTAAGPAYNEQFF; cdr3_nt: TGTGCCAGCACGGCGGCGGGGCCTGCCTACAATGAGCAGTTCTTC
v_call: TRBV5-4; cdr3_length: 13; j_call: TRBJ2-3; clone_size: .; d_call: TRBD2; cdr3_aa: CLAGGGAEDTQYF; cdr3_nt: TGTCTCGCAGGCGGGGGGGCCGAAGATACGCAGTATTTT
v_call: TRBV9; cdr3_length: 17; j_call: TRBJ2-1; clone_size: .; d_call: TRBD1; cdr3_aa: CASSQPPGQGVYNEQFF; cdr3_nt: TGTGCCAGCAGTCAACCCCCGGGGCAGGGGGTCTACAATGAGCAGTTCTTC
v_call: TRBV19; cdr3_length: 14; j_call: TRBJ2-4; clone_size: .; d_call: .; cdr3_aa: CASSIRLAKNIQYF; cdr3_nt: TGTGCCAGTAGTATCCGGCTAGCCAAAAACATTCAGTACTTC
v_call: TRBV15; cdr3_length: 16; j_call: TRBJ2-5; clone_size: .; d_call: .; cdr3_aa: CATSYDFAVTQETQYF; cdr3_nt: TGTGCCACCAGCTATGACTTCGCCGTAACCCAAGAGACCCAGTACTTC
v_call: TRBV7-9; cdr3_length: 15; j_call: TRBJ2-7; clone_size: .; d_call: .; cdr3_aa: CASRPSAGASYEQYF; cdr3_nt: TGTGCCAGCAGACCATCGGCCGGGGCTTCCTACGAGCAGTACTTC
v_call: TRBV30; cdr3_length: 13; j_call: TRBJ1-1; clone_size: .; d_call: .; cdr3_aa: CAWSVTGDTEAFF; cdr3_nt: TGTGCCTGGAGTGTAACTGGGGACACTGAAGCTTTCTTT
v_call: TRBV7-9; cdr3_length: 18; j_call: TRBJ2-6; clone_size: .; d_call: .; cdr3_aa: CASSLGSGGGSGANVLTF; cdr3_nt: TGTGCCAGCAGCTTAGGCTCGGGCGGAGGATCTGGGGCCAACGTCCTGACTTTC
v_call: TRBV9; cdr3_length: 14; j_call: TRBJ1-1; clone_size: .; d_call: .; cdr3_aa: CASSVLNTNTEAFF; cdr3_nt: TGTGCCAGCAGCGTCCTCAATACCAACACTGAAGCTTTCTTT
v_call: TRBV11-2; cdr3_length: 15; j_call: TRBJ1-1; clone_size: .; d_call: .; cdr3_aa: CASSLVLSENTEAFF; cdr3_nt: TGTGCCAGCAGCTTAGTGTTGTCGGAGAACACTGAAGCTTTCTTT